The clone carrying this TCR beta chain was seen a few times. Its target is unknown. TCR beta cDNA was made from around 460 ng total RNA with a constant-region primer. The TCR beta library was amplified through three nested multiplex PCR rounds in a modified ARM-PCR procedure. For about 11 cycles apiece, the opening two PCR rounds ran with TRBV1-TRBV30 forward primers and a C-beta reverse primer. TCRdb called the multiplex PCR reads again in MiXCR, with one record for every CDR3 protein. Among approximately 300,000 distinct CDR3 sequences listed, 50% to 70% were seen once. Germline loops: CDR1 SGHRS, CDR2 YFSETQ. The CDR3 extends over 16 amino acids. The germline V and J ends were trimmed by 0 bases and 0 bases, with 11 bases remaining between them. These data belong to a study of tumor-infiltrating lymphocytes in primary liver carcinoma. Turning to the study itself: Roughly 3.65 to 8 million productive TCRbeta reads were obtained per sample, with similar numbers across tissue types. Study conclusions and caveats: The overlap of tumor-adjacent and tumor-blood pairs was smaller than that of tumor region pairs.

Unsorted whole blood supplied the RNA, and germline DNA was extracted too. This chain uses TRBV5-1 with TRBJ2-3; D ambiguous. Sequencing was carried out using peripheral blood. The sequence was collected from a man aged 40-50 years with primary liver carcinoma and hepatitis B virus infection. The CDR3 reads CASSLAQATSTDTQYF. CDR3 DNA sequence: TGCGCCAGCAGCTTGGCCCAAGCTACTAGCACAGATACGCAGTATTTT.